A single sample is the source of the 2 T cell receptor beta chains below, sequenced in a study of blood T cell repertoires in COVID-19. Sequenced by immunoSEQ multiplex PCR; TCRdb stores in-frame clones only, minus some. The sample lists around 400,000 clones, 83% occurring once. Sequencing was performed on PBMCs or T cells enriched from blood (not recorded which). These receptors all come from a woman aged 45-59 years who had recovered from COVID-19.

The chain has TRBV5-1 and TRBJ2-3; maybe TRBD1 (5 bases). The CDR3 is 15 amino acids. The germline V gene has CDR1 SGHRS and CDR2 YFSETQ. V gave up 0 bases and J gave up 6 bases, with 14 bases separating them. The CDR3 DNA follows: TGCGCCAGCAGCTTGGTGGCAGGGATGGGGGATACGCAGTATTTT. It translates to CASSLVAGMGDTQYF.

The sample holds one count of this clone. This chain connects TRBV7-9 to TRBJ2-7, with 7 bases lining up with TRBD2. V was clipped by 5 bases and J by 5 bases; unmatched bases: 6. CDR1 is SEHNR, CDR2 FQNEAQ, per germline (reference sequence). CDR3 size: 13 residues. The CDR3 nucleotides are TGTGCCAGCAGCGGGAGGGCCAATAACGAGCAGTACTTC. Its protein is CASSGRANNEQYF.